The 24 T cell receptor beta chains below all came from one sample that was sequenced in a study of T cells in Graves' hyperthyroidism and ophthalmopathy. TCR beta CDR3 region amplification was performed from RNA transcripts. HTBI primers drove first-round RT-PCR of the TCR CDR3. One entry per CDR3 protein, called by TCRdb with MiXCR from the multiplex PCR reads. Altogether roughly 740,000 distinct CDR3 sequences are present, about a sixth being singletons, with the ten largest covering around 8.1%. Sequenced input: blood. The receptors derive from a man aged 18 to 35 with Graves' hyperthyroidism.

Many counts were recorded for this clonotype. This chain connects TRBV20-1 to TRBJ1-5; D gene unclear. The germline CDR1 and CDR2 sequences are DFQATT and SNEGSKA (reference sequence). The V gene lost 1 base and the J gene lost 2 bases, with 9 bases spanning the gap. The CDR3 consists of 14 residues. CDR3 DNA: TGCAGTGCTAGAGCACCCAGTGGCAATCAGCCCCAGCATTTT. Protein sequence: CSARAPSGNQPQHF.

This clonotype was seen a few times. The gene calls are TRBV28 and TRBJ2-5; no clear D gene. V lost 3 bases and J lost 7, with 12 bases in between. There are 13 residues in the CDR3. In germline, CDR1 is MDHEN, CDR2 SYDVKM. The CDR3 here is CASSLSADGTQYF. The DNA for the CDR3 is TGTGCCAGCAGTTTGTCGGCAGACGGGACCCAGTACTTC. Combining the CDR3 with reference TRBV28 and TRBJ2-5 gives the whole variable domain DVKVTQSSRYLVKRTGEKVFLECVQDMDHENMFWYRQDPGLGLRLIYFSYDVKMKEKGDIPEGYSVSREKKERFSLILESASTNQTSMYLCASSLSADGTQYFGPGTRLLVL.

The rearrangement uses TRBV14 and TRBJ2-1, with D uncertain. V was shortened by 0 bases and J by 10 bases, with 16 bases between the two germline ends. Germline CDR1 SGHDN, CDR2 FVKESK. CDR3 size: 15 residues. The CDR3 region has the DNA TGTGCCAGCAGCCAAGATAGTACCTCCTCCCGCGAGCAGTTCTTC. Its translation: CASSQDSTSSREQFF.

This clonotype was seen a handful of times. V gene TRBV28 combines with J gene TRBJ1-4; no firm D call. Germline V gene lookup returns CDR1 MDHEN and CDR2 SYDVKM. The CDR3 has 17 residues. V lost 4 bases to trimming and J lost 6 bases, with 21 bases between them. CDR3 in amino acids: CASSSAAPESLHEKLFF. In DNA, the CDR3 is TGTGCCAGCAGTTCTGCCGCCCCTGAAAGTTTGCATGAAAAACTGTTTTTT.

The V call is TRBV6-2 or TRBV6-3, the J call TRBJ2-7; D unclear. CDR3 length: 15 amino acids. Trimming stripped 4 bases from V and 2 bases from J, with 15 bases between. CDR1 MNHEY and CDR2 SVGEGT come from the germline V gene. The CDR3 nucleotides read TGTGCCAGCAGTTCCCTGACCGAAATTCCCTACGAGCAGTACTTC. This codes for CASSSLTEIPYEQYF.

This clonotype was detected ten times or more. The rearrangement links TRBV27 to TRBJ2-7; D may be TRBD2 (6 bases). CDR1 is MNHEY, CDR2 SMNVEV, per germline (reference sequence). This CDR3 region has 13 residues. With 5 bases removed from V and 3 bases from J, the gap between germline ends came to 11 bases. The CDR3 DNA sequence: TGTGCCAGCAGTGGAGGACTATACTACGAGCAGTACTTC. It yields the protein CASSGGLYYEQYF.

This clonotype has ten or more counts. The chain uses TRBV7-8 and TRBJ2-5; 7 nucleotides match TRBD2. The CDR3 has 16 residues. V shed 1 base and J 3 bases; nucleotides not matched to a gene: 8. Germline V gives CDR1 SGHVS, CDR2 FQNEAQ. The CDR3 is CASSLVGGTTKETQYF. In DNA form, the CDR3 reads TGTGCCAGCAGCTTAGTGGGGGGGACTACAAAAGAGACCCAGTACTTC.

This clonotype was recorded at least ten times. The CDR3 loop is CASSLTAYTEAFF. The CDR3 nucleotides read TGTGCCAGCAGTTTGACAGCGTACACTGAAGCTTTCTTT. This chain connects TRBV12-3 or TRBV12-4 to TRBJ1-1; possible D gene TRBD1, 5 bases. The germline V and J ends were trimmed by 3 bases and 3 bases, with 8 bases remaining between them. The CDR3 is 13 residues long.

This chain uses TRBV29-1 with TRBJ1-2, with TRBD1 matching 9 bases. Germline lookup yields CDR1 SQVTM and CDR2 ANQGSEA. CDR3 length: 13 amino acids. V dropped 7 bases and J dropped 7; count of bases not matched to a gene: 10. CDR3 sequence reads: CSASPGTGIGYTF. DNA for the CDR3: TGCAGCGCAAGTCCCGGGACAGGGATTGGCTACACCTTC. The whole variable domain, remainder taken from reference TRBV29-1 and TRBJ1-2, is SAVISQKPSRDICQRGTSLTIQCQVDSQVTMMFWYRQQPGQSLTLIATANQGSEATYESGFVIDKFPISRPNLTFSTLTVSNMSPEDSSIYLCSASPGTGIGYTFGSGTRLTVV.

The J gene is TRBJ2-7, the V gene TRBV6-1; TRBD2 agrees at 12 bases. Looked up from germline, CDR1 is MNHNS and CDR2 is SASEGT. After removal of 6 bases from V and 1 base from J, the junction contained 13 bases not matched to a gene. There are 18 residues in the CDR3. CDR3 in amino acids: CASSLRVLAGGKSYEQYF. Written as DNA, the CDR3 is TGTGCCAGCAGCCTAAGGGTACTAGCGGGAGGAAAGTCCTACGAGCAGTACTTC.

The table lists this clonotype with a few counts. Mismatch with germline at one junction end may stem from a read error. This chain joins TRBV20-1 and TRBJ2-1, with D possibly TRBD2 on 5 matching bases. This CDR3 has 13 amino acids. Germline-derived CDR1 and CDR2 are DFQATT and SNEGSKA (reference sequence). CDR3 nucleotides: TGCAGTGCTAGAAAAGTAGCGTACAATGAGCGGTTCTTC. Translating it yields CSARKVAYNERFF.

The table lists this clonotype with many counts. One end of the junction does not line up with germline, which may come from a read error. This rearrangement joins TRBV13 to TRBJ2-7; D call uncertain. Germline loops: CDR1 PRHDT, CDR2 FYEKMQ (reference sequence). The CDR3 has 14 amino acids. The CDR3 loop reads CASSLGYGSHEQYF. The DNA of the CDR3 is TGTGCCAGCAGCTTAGGGTACGGCTCCCACGAGCAGTACTTC.

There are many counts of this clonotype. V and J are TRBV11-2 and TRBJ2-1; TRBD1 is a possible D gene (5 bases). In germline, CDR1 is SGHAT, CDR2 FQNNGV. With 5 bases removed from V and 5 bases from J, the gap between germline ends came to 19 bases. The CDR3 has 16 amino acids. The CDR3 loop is CASSRSPGKIDNEQFF. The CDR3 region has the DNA TGTGCCAGCAGCCGATCCCCAGGGAAAATAGACAATGAGCAGTTCTTC.

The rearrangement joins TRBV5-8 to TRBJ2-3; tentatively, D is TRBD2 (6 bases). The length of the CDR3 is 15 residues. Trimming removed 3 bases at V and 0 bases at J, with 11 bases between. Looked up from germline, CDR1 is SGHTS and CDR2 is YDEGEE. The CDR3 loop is CASSWVGGSTDTQYF. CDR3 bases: TGTGCCAGCAGCTGGGTCGGGGGTAGCACAGATACGCAGTATTTT.

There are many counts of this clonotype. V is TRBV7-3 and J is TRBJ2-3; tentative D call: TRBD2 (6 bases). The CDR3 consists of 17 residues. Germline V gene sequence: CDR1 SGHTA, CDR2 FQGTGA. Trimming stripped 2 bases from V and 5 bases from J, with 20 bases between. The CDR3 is CASSLDPRATRGDTQYF. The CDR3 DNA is TGTGCCAGCAGCTTAGACCCGCGGGCGACGCGGGGAGATACGCAGTATTTT.

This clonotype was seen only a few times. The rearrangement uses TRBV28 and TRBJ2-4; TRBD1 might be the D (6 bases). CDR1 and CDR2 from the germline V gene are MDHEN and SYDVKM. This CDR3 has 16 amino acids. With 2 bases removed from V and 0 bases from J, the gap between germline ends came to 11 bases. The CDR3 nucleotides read TGTGCCAGCAGTTTAGGTAGGGGGTCAGCCAAAAACATTCAGTACTTC. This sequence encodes CASSLGRGSAKNIQYF. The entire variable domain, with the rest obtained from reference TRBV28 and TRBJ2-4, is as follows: DVKVTQSSRYLVKRTGEKVFLECVQDMDHENMFWYRQDPGLGLRLIYFSYDVKMKEKGDIPEGYSVSREKKERFSLILESASTNQTSMYLCASSLGRGSAKNIQYFGAGTRLSVL.

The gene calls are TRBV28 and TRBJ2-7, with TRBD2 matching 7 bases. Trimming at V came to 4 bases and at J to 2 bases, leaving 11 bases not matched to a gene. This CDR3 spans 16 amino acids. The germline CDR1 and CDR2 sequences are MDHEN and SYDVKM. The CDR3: CASSSPGRGTPYEQYF. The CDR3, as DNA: TGTGCCAGCAGTTCCCCCGGGCGGGGGACTCCCTACGAGCAGTACTTC.

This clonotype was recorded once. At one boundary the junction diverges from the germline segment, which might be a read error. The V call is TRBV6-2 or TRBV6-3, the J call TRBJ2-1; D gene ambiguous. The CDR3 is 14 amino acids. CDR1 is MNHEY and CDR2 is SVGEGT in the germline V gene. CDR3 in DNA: TGTGCCGGCAGCTCAGGACGGAGCTACAATGAGCAGTTCTTC. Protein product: CAGSSGRSYNEQFF.

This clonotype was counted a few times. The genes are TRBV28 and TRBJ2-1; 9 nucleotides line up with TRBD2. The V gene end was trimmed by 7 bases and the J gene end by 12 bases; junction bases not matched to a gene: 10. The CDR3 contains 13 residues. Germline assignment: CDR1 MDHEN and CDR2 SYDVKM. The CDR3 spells CASTHGGLAAQFF. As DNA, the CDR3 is TGTGCCAGCACCCATGGGGGACTAGCAGCGCAGTTCTTC.

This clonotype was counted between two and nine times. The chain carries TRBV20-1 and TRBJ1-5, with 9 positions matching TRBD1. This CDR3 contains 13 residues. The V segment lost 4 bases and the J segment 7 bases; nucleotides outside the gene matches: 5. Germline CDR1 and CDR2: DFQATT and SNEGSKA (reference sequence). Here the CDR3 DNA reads TGCAGTGCTATCGGGACAGGGAAACAGCCCCAGCATTTT. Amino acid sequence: CSAIGTGKQPQHF.

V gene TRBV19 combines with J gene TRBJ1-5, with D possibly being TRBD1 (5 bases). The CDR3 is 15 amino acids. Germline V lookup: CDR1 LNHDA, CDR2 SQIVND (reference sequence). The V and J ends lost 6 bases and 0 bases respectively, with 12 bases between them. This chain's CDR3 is CASRGGLDSNQPQHF. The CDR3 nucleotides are TGTGCCAGTAGGGGGGGTCTTGATAGCAATCAGCCCCAGCATTTT.

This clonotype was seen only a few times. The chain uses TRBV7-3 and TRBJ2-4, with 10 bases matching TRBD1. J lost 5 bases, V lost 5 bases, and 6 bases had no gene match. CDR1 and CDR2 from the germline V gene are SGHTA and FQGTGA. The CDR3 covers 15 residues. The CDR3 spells CASSAGQGEENIQYF. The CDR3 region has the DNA TGTGCCAGCAGCGCCGGACAGGGGGAGGAAAACATTCAGTACTTC.

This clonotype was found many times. CDR3 in amino acids: CASSLRGTSSYNEQFF. DNA for the CDR3: TGTGCCAGCAGCTTAAGGGGGACCAGCTCCTACAATGAGCAGTTCTTC. The rearrangement joins TRBV7-6 to TRBJ2-1; possibly TRBD1 for D (6 bases). Trimming took off 2 bases at V and 0 bases at J, with 11 bases between the two ends. The CDR3 totals 16 residues. Germline V gene data show CDR1 as SGHVS and CDR2 as FNYEAQ.

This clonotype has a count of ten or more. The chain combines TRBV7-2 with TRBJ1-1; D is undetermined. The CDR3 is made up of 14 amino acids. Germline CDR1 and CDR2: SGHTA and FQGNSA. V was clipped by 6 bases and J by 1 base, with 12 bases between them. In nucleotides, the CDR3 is TGTGCCAGCAGTCCCGGGTCTTCGAACACTGAAGCTTTCTTT. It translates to CASSPGSSNTEAFF.